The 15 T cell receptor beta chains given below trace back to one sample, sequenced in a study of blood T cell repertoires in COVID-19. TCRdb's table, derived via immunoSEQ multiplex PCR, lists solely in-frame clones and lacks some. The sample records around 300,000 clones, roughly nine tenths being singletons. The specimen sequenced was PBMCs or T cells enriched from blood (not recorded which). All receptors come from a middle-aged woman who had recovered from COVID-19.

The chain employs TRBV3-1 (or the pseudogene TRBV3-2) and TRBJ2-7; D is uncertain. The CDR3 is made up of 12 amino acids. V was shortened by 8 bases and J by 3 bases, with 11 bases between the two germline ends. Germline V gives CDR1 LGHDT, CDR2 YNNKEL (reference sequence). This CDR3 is CASSGSLYEQYF. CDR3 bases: TGTGCCAGCTCTGGCAGTCTCTACGAGCAGTACTTC.

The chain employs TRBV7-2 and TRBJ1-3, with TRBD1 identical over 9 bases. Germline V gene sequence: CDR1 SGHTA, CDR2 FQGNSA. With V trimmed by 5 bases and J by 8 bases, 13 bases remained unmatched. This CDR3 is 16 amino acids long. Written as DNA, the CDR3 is TGTGCCAGCAGCACCCCCCGGGACAGGGTGGGGGACACCATATATTTT. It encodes CASSTPRDRVGDTIYF.

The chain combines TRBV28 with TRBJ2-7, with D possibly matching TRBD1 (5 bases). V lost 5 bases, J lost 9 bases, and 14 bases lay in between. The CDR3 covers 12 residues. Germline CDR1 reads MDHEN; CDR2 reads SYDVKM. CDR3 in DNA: TGTGCCAGCAGTCCCCCAGGGTTGGCGCAGTACTTC. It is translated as CASSPPGLAQYF.

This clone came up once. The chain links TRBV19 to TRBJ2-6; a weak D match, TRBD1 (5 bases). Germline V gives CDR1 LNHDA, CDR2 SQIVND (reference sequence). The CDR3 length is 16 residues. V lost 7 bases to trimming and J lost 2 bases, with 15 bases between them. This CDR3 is CASNAAGFPGANVLTF. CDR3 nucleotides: TGTGCCAGTAATGCAGCAGGGTTCCCTGGGGCCAACGTCCTGACTTTC.

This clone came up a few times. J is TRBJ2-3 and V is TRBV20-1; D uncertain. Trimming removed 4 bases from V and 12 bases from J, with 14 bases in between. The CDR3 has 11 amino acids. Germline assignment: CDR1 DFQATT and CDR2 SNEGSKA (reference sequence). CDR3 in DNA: TGCAGTGCTACCCCCGCGGTAGACCAGTATTTT. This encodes CSATPAVDQYF.

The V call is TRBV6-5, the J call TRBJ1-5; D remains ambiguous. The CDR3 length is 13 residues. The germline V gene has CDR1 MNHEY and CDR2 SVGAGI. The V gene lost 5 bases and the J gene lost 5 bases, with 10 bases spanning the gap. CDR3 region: CASSHSGYQPQHF. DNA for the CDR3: TGTGCCAGCAGTCATTCAGGATATCAGCCCCAGCATTTT.

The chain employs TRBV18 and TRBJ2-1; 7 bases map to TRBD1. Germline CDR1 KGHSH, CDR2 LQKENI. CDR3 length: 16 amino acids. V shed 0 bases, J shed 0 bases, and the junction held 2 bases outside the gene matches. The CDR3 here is CASSPPQGSSYNEQFF. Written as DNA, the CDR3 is TGTGCCAGCTCACCACCACAGGGGAGCTCCTACAATGAGCAGTTCTTC. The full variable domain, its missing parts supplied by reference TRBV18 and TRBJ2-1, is NAGVMQNPRHLVRRRGQEARLRCSPMKGHSHVYWYRQLPEEGLKFMVYLQKENIIDESGMPKERFSAEFPKEGPSILRIQQVVRGDSAAYFCASSPPQGSSYNEQFFGPGTRLTVL.

The CDR3 reads CASSFPGQGYNEQFF. The CDR3 DNA reads TGTGCCAGCAGCTTCCCGGGACAGGGCTATAATGAGCAGTTCTTC. This chain uses TRBV11-3 with TRBJ2-1, with 9 bases identical to TRBD1. Germline-derived CDR1 and CDR2 are SGHNT and YENEEA. V lost 3 bases to trimming and J lost 7 bases; unmatched junction nucleotides: 7. CDR3 length: 15 residues. The whole variable domain, filled in from reference TRBV11-3 and TRBJ2-1, reads EAGVVQSPRYKIIEKKQPVAFWCNPISGHNTLYWYLQNLGQGPELLIRYENEEAVDDSQLPKDRFSAERLKGVDSTLKIQPAELGDSAVYLCASSFPGQGYNEQFFGPGTRLTVL.

This CDR3 is CASSQGVGEAETQYF. DNA for the CDR3: TGTGCCAGCAGCCAAGGGGTAGGTGAGGCGGAGACCCAGTACTTC. The V call is TRBV4-2, the J call TRBJ2-5, with unresolved D. This CDR3 region has 15 residues. Germline CDR1 is LGHNA and CDR2 is YNFKEQ. Trimming took off 1 base at V and 5 bases at J, with 14 bases between the two ends.

CDR3 DNA: TGTGCCAGCAGCTATGCGACCTGGGACAGGGGAGAATTCGGGGGCAATCAGCCCCAGCATTTT. This translates into CASSYATWDRGEFGGNQPQHF. The chain joins TRBV7-3 to TRBJ1-5; 10 nucleotides line up with TRBD1. The germline V gene encodes CDR1 SGHTA and CDR2 FQGTGA. The length of the CDR3 is 21 residues. Trimming at V came to 4 bases and at J to 2 bases, leaving 20 bases not matched to a gene. The variable domain in full, with the rest retrieved from reference TRBV7-3 and TRBJ1-5, is GAGVSQTPSNKVTEKGKYVELRCDPISGHTALYWYRQSLGQGPEFLIYFQGTGAADDSGLPNDRFFAVRPEGSVSTLKIQRTERGDSAVYLCASSYATWDRGEFGGNQPQHFGDGTRLSIL.

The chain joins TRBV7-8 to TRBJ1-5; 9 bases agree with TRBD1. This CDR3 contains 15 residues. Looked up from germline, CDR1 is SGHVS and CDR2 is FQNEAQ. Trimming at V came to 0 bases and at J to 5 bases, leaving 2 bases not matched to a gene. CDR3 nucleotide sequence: TGTGCCAGCAGCTTAGCAGGACAGGGGTATCAGCCCCAGCATTTT. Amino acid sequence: CASSLAGQGYQPQHF.

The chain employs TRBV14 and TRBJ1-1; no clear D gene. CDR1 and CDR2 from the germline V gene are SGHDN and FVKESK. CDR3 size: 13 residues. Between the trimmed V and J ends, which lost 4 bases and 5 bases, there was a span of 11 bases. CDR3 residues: CASSLNLLTEAFF. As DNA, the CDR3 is TGTGCCAGCAGCCTGAACCTCCTAACTGAAGCTTTCTTT.

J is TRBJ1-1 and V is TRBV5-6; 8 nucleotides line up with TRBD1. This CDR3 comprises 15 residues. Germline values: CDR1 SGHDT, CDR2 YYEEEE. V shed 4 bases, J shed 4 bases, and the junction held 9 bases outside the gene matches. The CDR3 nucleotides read TGTGCCAGCAGCCCCAGGGGGCGGAGGACCACTGAAGCTTTCTTT. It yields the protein CASSPRGRRTTEAFF.

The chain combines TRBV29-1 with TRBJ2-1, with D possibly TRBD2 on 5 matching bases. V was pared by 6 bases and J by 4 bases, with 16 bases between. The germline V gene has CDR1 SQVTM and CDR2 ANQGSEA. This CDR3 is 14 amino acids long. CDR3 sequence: CSVKRADPYNEQFF. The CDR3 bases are TGCAGCGTGAAGAGGGCGGACCCTTACAATGAGCAGTTCTTC.

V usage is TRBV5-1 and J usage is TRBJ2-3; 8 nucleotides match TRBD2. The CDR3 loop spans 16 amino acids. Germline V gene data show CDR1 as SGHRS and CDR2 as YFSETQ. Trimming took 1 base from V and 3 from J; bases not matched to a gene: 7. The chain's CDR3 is CASSLRGGPLTDTQYF. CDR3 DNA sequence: TGCGCCAGCAGCTTGCGGGGGGGGCCCCTTACAGATACGCAGTATTTT.